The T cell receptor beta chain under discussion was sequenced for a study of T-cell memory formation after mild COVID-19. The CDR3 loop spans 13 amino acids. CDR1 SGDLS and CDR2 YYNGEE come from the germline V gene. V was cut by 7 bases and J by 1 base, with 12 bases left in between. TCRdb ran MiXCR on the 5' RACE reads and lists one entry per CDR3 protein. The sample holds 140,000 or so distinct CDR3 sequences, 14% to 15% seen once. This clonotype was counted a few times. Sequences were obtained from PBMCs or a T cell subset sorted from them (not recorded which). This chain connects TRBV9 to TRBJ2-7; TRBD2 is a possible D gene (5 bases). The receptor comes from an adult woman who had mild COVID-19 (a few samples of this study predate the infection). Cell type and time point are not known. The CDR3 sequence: CASGDGESYEQYF. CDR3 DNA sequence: TGTGCCAGCGGCGACGGGGAATCCTACGAGCAGTACTTC.